This TCR beta chain was sequenced for a study of T cell responses to AZD1222 COVID-19 vaccine. Study conclusions and caveats: Close to half of spike-specific TCRs reportedly recognize unmutated variant regions. The study identified only 6 or 7 AZD1222 recipients as seropositive at baseline.

The CDR3 runs to 15 residues. Looked up from germline, CDR1 is MNHEY and CDR2 is SVGEGT. Trimming removed 2 bases from V and 5 bases from J, with 13 bases in between. Note on this clone: Its antigen remains unknown.

TCRdb's table, derived via immunoSEQ multiplex PCR, lists solely in-frame clones and lacks some. The sample has 130,000 to 150,000 clones; 80% to 90% are singletons. This chain connects TRBV6-2 or TRBV6-3 to TRBJ2-1; a weak D match, TRBD2 (7 bases). The sequence derives from an adult in good health. The material was peripheral blood, obtained on day 0 of AZD1222 vaccination. The DNA for the CDR3 is TGTGCCAGCAGTTACGCGCGGGGGCGAGACAATGAGCAGTTCTTC. It codes for CASSYARGRDNEQFF.